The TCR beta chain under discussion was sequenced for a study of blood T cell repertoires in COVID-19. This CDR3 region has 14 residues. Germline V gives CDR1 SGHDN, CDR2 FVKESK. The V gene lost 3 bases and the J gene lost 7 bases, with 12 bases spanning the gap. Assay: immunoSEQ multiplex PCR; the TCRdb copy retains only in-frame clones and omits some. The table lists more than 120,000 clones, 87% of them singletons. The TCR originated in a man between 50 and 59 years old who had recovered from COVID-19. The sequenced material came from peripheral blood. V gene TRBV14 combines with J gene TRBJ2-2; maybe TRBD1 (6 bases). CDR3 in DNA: TGTGCCAGCAGCCAGACACAGGGTTACGGGGAGCTGTTTTTT. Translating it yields CASSQTQGYGELFF.